The present T cell receptor beta chain was sequenced within a study of regulatory T cells. The PCR used 52 TRBV and 13 TRBJ primers. TCRdb's copy holds only in-frame clones and misses some; the assay was immunoSEQ multiplex PCR. The sample has about 35,000 clones; over 75% are singletons. All CD3G-deficient patients showed autoimmunity, more severe in two. Patients, 2 to 39 years old, had expanded memory T-cell proportions. Sorting split CD4+ cells into CD25-high CD127-low Tregs and CD25-low CD127-high conventional T cells. Overall study results and limits: Hydrophobic residues at CDR3 positions 6 and 7 were enriched in conventional CD4+ T cells of CD3G-deficient patients. Patient repertoires had restricted TRB V-J pairs and skewed V and J usage, most in Tregs.

Concerning this clone: Antigen: not known.

This clonotype was obtained from a person aged 18 to 35 with CD3G deficiency. Sequenced: conventional CD4+ T cells sorted from blood.

CDR3 residues: CASRKDGYTEAFF. The CDR3, as DNA: TGCGCCAGCAGAAAAGACGGATACACTGAAGCTTTCTTT. V usage is TRBV5-1 and J usage is TRBJ1-1, with unresolved D. This CDR3 spans 13 amino acids. The germline CDR1 and CDR2 sequences are SGHRS and YFSETQ. Trimming removed 5 bases at V and 3 bases at J, with 11 bases between.